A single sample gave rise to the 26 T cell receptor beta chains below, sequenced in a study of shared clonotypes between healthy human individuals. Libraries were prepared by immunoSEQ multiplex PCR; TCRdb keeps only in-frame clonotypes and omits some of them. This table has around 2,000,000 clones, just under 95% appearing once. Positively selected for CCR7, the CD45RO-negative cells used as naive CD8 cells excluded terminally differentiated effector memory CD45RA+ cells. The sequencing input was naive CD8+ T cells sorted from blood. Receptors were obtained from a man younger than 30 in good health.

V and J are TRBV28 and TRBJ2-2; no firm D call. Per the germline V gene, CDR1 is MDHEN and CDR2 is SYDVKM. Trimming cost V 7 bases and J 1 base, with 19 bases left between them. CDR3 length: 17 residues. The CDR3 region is CASNTHQESRNTGELFF. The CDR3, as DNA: TGTGCCAGCAACACGCATCAGGAATCCCGGAACACCGGGGAGCTGTTTTTT. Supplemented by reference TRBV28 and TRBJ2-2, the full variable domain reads DVKVTQSSRYLVKRTGEKVFLECVQDMDHENMFWYRQDPGLGLRLIYFSYDVKMKEKGDIPEGYSVSREKKERFSLILESASTNQTSMYLCASNTHQESRNTGELFFGEGSRLTVL.

CDR3 coding DNA: TGTGCCAGCAGTTACGCGGGTCTAGCAGATACGCAGTATTTT. Translating gives CASSYAGLADTQYF. The genes are TRBV6-5 and TRBJ2-3; a possible D gene is TRBD2 (5 bases). The CDR3 consists of 14 residues. Deletions cut 2 bases from V and 4 bases from J, with 10 bases between. In germline, CDR1 is MNHEY, CDR2 SVGAGI.

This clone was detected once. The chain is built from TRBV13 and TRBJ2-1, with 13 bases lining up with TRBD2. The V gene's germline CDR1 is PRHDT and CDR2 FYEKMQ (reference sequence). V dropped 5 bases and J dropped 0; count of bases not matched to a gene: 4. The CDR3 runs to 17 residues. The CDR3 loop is CASSLGLAGLSYNEQFF. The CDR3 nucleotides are TGTGCCAGCAGCCTGGGACTAGCGGGACTCTCCTACAATGAGCAGTTCTTC.

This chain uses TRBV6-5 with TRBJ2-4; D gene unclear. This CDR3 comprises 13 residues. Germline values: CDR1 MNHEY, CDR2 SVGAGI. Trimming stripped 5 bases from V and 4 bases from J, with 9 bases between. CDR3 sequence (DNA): TGTGCCAGCAGTACTGACGGGAAAAACATTCAGTACTTC. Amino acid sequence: CASSTDGKNIQYF.

The CDR3 reads CASSQDPAADTQYF. Here the CDR3 DNA reads TGCGCCAGCAGCCAAGATCCAGCCGCAGATACGCAGTATTTT. This chain connects TRBV4-1 to TRBJ2-3; no reliable D call. This CDR3 has 14 residues. V shed 0 bases and J shed 4 bases, with 8 bases lying between them. Germline loops: CDR1 MGHRA, CDR2 YSYEKL.

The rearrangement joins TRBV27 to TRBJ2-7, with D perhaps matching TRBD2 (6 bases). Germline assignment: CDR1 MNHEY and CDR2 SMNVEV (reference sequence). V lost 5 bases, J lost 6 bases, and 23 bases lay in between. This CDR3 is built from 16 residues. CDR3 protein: CASSPWDSIGGSEQYF. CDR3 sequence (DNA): TGTGCCAGCAGTCCCTGGGACTCGATCGGGGGATCCGAGCAGTACTTC.

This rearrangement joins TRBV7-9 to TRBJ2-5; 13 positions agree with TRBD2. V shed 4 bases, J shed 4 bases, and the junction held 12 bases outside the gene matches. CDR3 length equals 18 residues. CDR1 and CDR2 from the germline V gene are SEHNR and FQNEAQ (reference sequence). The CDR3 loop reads CASSSGTSGALRGETQYF. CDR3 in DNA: TGTGCCAGCAGCTCGGGGACTAGCGGGGCCTTAAGGGGAGAGACCCAGTACTTC.

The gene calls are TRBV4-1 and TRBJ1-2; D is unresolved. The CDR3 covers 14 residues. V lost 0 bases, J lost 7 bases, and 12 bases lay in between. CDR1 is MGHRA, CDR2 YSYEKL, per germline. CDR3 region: CASSQEAGYGGYTF. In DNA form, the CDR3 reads TGCGCCAGCAGCCAAGAGGCGGGTTATGGTGGCTACACCTTC.

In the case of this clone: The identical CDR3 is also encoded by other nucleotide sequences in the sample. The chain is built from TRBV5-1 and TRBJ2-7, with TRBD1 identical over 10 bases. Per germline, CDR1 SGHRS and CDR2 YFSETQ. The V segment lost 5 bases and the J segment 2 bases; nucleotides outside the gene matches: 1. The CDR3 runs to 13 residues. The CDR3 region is CASRGTGAYEQYF. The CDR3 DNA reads TGCGCCAGCAGGGGGACAGGGGCCTACGAGCAGTACTTC.

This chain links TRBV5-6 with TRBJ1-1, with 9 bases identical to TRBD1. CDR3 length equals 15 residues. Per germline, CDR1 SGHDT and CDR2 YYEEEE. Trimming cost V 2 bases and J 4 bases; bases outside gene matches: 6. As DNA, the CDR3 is TGTGCCAGCAGCTTCGGGACAGGGAGCAGCACTGAAGCTTTCTTT. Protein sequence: CASSFGTGSSTEAFF.

CDR3 coding DNA: TGTGCCTGGAGCCCTCTTCAGGGGACGGTCACTGAGCAGTTCTTC. This gives the protein CAWSPLQGTVTEQFF. The rearrangement links TRBV30 to TRBJ2-1; TRBD1 might be the D (6 bases). This CDR3 is built from 15 residues. Germline assignment: CDR1 GTSNPN and CDR2 SVGIG (reference sequence). V was trimmed by 3 bases and J by 9 bases, leaving 21 bases between them.

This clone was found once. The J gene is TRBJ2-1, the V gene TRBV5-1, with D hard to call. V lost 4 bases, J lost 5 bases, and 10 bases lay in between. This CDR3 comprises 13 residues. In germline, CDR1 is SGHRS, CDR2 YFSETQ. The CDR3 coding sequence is TGCGCCAGCAGCCCCGACGGCAACAATGAGCAGTTCTTC. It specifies CASSPDGNNEQFF.

CDR3 nucleotide sequence: TGCGCCAGCAGCCAAGTGGGGGGCGCCCGAGCTTTCTTT. Translated: CASSQVGGARAFF. The rearrangement joins TRBV4-1 to TRBJ1-1; a possible D gene is TRBD1 (6 bases). V lost 1 base and J 10 bases, leaving 13 bases between the germline ends. CDR1 is MGHRA, CDR2 YSYEKL, per germline. This CDR3 region has 13 residues.

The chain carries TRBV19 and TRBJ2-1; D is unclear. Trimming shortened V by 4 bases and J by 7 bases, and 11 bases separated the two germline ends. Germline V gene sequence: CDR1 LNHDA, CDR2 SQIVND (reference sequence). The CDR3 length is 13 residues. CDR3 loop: CASSSRAANEQFF. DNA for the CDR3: TGTGCCAGTAGTAGCCGGGCCGCAAATGAGCAGTTCTTC.

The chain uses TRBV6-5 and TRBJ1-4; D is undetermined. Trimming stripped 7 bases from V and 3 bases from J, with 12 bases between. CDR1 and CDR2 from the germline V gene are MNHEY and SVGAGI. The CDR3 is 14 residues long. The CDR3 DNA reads TGTGCCAGCATTGTCCGGTACCCTAATGAAAAACTGTTTTTT. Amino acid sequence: CASIVRYPNEKLFF.

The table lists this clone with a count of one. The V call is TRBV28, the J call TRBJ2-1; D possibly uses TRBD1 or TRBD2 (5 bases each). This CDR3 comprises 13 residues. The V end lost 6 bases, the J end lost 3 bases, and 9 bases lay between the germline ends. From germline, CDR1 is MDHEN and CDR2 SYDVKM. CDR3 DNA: TGTGCCAGCAGCAGGGACGGCTACAATGAGCAGTTCTTC. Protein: CASSRDGYNEQFF.

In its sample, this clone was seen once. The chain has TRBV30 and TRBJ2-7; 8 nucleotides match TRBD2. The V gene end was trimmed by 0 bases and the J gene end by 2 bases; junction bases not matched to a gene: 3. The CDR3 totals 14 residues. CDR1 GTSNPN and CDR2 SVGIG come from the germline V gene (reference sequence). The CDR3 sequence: CAWSVLRGAYEQYF. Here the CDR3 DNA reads TGTGCCTGGAGTGTTCTGCGGGGGGCCTACGAGCAGTACTTC.

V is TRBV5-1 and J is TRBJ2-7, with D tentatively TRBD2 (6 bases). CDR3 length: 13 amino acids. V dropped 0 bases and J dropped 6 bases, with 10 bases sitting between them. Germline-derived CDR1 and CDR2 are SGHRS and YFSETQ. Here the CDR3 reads CASSLGPGAEQYF. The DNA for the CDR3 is TGCGCCAGCAGCTTGGGACCGGGAGCCGAGCAGTACTTC. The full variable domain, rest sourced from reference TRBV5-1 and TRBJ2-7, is KAGVTQTPRYLIKTRGQQVTLSCSPISGHRSVSWYQQTPGQGLQFLFEYFSETQRNKGNFPGRFSGRQFSNSRSEMNVSTLELGDSALYLCASSLGPGAEQYFGPGTRLTVT.

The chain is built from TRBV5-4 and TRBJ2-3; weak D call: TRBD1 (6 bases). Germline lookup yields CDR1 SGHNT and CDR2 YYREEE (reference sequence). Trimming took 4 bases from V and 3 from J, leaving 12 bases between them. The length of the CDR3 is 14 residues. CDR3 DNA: TGTGCCAGCAGCCTGGAACAGGGAACAGATACGCAGTATTTT. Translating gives CASSLEQGTDTQYF.

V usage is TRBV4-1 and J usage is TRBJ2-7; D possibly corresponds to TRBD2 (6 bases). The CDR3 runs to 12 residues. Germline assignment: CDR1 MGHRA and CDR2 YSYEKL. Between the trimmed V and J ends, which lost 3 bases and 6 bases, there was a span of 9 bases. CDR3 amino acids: CASSHGGIEQYF. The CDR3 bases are TGCGCCAGCAGCCACGGGGGTATCGAGCAGTACTTC.

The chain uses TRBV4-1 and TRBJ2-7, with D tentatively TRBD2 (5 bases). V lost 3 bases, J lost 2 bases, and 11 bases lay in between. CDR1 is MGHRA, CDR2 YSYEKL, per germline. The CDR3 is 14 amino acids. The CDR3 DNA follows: TGCGCCAGCAGCCAGTCAGGAGGTACCTACGAGCAGTACTTC. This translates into CASSQSGGTYEQYF.

CDR3 bases: TGTGCCAGCAGCCTGCCGGGGGTGGGGAGCTACACCTTC. Its translation: CASSLPGVGSYTF. This chain joins TRBV5-6 and TRBJ1-2; TRBD1 is a possible D gene (5 bases). CDR1 and CDR2 from the germline V gene are SGHDT and YYEEEE. The CDR3 totals 13 residues. Trimming removed 4 bases from V and 9 bases from J, with 16 bases in between.

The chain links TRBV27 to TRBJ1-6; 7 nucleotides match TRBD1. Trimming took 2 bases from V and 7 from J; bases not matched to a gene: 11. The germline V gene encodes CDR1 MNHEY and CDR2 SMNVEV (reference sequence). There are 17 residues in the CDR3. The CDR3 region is CASSLIRRQGENSPLHF. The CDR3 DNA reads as TGTGCCAGCAGTTTAATTCGGCGACAGGGAGAAAATTCACCCCTCCACTTT.

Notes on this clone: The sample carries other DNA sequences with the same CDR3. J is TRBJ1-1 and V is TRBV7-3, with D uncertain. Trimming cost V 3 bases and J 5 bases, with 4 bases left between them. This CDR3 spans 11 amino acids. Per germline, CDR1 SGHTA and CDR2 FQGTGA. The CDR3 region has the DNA TGTGCCAGCAGCTTGGGGACTGAAGCTTTCTTT. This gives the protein CASSLGTEAFF.

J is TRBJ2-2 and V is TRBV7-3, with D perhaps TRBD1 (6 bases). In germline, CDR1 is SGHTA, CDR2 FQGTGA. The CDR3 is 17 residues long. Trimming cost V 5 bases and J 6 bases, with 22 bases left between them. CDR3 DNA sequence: TGTGCCAGCAGCCCATTTCCCGGGACACCCTCGCCCGGGGAGCTGTTTTTT. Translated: CASSPFPGTPSPGELFF.

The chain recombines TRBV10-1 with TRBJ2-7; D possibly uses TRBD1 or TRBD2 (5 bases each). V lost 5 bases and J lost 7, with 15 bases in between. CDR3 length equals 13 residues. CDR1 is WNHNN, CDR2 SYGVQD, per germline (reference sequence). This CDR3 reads CASSTDGTREQYF. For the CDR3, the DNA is TGCGCCAGCAGTACCGACGGGACGAGGGAGCAGTACTTC.